This TCR beta chain was obtained from a study of multiple sclerosis patients with progressive multifocal leukoencephalopathy. Spiked into each PCR were synthetic inline TR CDR3 controls of all V-J pairings. Profiling relied on immunoSEQ multiplex PCR, and the TCRdb table lists in-frame clones only, not all of them. This sample has approximately 27,000 clones; 75% to 90% occur once, and the top ten carry roughly 12%. Documented time point: time of PML onset. Trimming left V 4 bases short and J 12 bases short, with 7 bases between. The CDR3 contains 11 residues. From germline, CDR1 is MNHNY and CDR2 SVGAGI (reference sequence).

The receptor was derived from a woman aged 30 to 39 with progressive multifocal leukoencephalopathy. This specimen consisted of PBMCs, obtained from a patient treated with natalizumab. This chain connects TRBV6-6 to TRBJ1-6; D is unresolved. CDR3 DNA sequence: TGTGCCAGCAGTTCCCCGGGACCCCTCCACTTT. It encodes CASSSPGPLHF.